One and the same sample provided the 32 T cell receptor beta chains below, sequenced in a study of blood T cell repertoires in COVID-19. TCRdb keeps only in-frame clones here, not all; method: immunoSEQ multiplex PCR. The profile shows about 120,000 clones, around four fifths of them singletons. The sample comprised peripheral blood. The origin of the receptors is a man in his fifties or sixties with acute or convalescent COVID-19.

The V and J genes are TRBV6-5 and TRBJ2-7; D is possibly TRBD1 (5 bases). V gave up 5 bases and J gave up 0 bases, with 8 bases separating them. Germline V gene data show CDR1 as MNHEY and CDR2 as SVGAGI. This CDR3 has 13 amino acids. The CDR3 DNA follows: TGTGCCAGCAGTCGACAGAGCTCCTACGAGCAGTACTTC. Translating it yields CASSRQSSYEQYF.

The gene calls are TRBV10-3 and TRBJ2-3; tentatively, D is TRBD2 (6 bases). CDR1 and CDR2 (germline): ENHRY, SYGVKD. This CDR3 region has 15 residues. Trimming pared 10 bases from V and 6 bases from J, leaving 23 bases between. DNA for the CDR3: TGTGCCACCGCCGTAGTGGAGGGAGGTTCCGATACGCAGTATTTT. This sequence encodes CATAVVEGGSDTQYF.

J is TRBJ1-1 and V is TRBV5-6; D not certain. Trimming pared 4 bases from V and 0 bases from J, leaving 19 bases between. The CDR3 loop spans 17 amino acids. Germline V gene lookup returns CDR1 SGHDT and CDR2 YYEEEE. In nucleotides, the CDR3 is TGTGCCAGCAGCCGACGAACGGAGCGGCAGATGAACACTGAAGCTTTCTTT. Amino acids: CASSRRTERQMNTEAFF.

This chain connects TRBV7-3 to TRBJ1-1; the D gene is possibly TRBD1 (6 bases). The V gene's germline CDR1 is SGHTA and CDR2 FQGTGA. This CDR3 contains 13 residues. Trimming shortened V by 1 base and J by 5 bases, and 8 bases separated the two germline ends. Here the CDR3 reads CASSLKGVTEAFF. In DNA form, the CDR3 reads TGTGCCAGCAGCTTAAAGGGGGTTACTGAAGCTTTCTTT.

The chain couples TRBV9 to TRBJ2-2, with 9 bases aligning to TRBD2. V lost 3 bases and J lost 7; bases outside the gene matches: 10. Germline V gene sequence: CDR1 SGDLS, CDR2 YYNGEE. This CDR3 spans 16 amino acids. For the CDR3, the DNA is TGTGCCAGCAGCGCCTTGGCGGGAGGGCTAAGCGGGGAGCTGTTTTTT. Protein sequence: CASSALAGGLSGELFF. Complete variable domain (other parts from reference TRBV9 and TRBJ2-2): DSGVTQTPKHLITATGQRVTLRCSPRSGDLSVYWYQQSLDQGLQFLIQYYNGEERAKGNILERFSAQQFPDLHSELNLSSLELGDSALYFCASSALAGGLSGELFFGEGSRLTVL.

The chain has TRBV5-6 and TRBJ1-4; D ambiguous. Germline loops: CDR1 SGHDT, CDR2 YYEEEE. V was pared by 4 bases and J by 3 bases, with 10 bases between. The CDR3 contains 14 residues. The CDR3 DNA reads TGTGCCAGCAGCCTCCGGGGTCCTAATGAAAAACTGTTTTTT. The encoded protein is CASSLRGPNEKLFF.

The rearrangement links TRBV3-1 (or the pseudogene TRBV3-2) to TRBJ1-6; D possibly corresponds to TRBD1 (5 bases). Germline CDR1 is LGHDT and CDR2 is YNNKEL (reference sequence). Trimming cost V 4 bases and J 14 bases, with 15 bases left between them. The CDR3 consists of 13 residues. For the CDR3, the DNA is TGTGCCAGCAGCCGAGGCCCGGGGGTGGCCCTCCACTTT. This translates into CASSRGPGVALHF.

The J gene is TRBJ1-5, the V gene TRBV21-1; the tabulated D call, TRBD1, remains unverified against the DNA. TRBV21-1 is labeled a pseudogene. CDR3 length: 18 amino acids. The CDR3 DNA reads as TGTGCCAGCAGCACTCAGGGGGCCAAAGACAATAGCAATCAGCCCCAGCATTTT. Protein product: CASSTQGAKDNSNQPQHF.

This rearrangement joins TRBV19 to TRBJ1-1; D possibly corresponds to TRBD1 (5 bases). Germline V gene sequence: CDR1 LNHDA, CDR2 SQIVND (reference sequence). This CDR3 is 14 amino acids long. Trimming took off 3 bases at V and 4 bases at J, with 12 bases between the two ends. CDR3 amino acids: CASSIREDGTEAFF. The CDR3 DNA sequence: TGTGCCAGTAGTATCAGGGAGGATGGCACTGAAGCTTTCTTT.

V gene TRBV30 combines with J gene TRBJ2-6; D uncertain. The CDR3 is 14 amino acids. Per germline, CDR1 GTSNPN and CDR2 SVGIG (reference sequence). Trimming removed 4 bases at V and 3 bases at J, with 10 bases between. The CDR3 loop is CAWKPVDGANVLTF. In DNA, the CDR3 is TGTGCCTGGAAGCCGGTTGATGGGGCCAACGTCCTGACTTTC.

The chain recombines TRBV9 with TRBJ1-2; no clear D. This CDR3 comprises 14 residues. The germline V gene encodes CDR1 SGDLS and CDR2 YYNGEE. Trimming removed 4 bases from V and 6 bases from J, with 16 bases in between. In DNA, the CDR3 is TGTGCCAGCAGCCCAGCGGAACCCCGGGATGGCTACACCTTC. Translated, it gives CASSPAEPRDGYTF.

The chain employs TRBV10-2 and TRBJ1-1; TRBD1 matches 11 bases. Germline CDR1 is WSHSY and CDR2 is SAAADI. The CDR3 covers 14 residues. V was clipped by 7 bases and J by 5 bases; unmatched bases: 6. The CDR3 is CASIPGQGVTEAFF. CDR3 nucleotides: TGCGCCAGCATCCCGGGACAGGGGGTTACTGAAGCTTTCTTT.

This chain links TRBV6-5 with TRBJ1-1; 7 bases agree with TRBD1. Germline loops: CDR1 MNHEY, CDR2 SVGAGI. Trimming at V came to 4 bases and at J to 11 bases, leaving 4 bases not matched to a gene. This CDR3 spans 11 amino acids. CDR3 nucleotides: TGTGCCAGCAGTTTACAGGGGTTCGCTTTCTTT. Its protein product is CASSLQGFAFF.

This CDR3 is CSTRQGLNYGYTF. CDR3 sequence (DNA): TGCAGCACGCGACAGGGCCTTAACTATGGCTACACCTTC. The V and J genes are TRBV29-1 and TRBJ1-2, with 7 bases identical to TRBD1. V shed 8 bases, J shed 1 base, and the junction held 7 bases outside the gene matches. The CDR3 totals 13 residues. In germline, CDR1 is SQVTM, CDR2 ANQGSEA.

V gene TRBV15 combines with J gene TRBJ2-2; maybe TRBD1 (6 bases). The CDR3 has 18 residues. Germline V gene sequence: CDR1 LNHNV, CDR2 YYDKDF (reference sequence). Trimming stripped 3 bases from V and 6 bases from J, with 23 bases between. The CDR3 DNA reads TGTGCCACCAGCAGGGCACTACCGACAGGACCGTCTTCCGGGGAGCTGTTTTTT. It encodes CATSRALPTGPSSGELFF.

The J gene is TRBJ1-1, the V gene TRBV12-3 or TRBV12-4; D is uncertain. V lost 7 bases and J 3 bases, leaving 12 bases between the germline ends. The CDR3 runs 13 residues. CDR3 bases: TGTGCCAGCACTGGGCTCGGGGACACTGAAGCTTTCTTT. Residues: CASTGLGDTEAFF.

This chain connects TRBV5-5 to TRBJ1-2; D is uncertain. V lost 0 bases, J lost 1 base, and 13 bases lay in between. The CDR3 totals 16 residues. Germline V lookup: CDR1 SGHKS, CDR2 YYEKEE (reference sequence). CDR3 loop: CASSLGASGNNYGYTF. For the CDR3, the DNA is TGTGCCAGCAGCTTGGGGGCTAGCGGCAATAACTATGGCTACACCTTC.

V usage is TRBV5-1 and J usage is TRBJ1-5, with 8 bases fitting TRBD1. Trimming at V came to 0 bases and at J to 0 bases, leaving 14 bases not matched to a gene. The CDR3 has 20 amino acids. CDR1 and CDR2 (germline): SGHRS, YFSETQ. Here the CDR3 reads CASSLGRARGPFYSNQPQHF. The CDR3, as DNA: TGCGCCAGCAGCTTGGGAAGGGCCAGGGGGCCCTTTTATAGCAATCAGCCCCAGCATTTT.

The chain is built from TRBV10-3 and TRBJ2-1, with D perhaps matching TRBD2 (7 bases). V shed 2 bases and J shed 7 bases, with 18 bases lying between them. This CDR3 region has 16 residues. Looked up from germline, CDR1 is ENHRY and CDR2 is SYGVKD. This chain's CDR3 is CAISEPGGAGGNEQFF. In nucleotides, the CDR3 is TGTGCCATCAGTGAGCCTGGGGGGGCTGGGGGGAATGAGCAGTTCTTC.

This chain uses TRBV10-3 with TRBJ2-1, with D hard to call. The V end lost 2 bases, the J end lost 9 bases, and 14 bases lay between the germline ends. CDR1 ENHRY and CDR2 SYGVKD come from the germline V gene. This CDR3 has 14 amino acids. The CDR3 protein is CAISEEKALGEQFF. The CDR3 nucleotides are TGTGCCATCAGTGAGGAAAAAGCACTCGGTGAGCAGTTCTTC.

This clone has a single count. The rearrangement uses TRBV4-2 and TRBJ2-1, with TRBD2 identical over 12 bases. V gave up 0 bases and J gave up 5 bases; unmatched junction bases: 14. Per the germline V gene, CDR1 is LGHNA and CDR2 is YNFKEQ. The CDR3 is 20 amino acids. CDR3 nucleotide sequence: TGTGCCAGCAGCCAAGAGTCCCCGTCCCCTAGCGGGAGGGGGGACAATGAGCAGTTCTTC. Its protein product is CASSQESPSPSGRGDNEQFF.

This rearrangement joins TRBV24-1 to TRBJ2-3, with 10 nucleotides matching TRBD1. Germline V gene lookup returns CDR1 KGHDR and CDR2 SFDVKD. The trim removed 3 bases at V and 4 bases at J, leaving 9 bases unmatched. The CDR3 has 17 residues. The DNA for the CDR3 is TGTGCCACCAGTGATCCTACTAGGGACAGGGGTGCAGATACGCAGTATTTT. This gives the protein CATSDPTRDRGADTQYF.

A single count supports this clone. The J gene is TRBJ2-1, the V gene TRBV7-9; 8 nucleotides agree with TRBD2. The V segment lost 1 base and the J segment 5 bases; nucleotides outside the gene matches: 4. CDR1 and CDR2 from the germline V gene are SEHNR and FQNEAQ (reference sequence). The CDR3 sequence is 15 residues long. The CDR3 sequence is CASSLGSGTNNEQFF. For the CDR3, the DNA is TGTGCCAGCAGCTTAGGTAGCGGGACAAACAATGAGCAGTTCTTC.

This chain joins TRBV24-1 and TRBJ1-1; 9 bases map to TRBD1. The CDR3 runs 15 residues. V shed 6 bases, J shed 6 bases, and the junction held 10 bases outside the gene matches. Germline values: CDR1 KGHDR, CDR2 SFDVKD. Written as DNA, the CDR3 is TGTGCCACCAGTCCCTCGGGACAGGGTCGTCCTGAAGCTTTCTTT. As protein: CATSPSGQGRPEAFF.

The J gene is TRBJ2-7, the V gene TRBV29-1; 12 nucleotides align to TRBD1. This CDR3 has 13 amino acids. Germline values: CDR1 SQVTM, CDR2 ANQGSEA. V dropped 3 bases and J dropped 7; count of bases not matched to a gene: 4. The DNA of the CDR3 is TGCAGCGTTGAGGGACAGGGGGCGCGAGAGCAGTACTTC. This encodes CSVEGQGAREQYF.

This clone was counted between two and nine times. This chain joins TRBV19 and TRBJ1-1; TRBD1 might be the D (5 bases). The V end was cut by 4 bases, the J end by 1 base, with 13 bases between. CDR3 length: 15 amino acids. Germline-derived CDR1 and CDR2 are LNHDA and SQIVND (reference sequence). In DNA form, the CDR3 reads TGTGCCAGTAGTAGGGCGGGGGTGAGGAACACTGAAGCTTTCTTT. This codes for CASSRAGVRNTEAFF.

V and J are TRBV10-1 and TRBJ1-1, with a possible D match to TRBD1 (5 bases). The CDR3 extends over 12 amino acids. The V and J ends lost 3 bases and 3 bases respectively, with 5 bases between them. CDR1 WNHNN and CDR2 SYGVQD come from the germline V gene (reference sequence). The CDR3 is CASSEGDTEAFF. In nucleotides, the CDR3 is TGCGCCAGCAGTGAAGGGGACACTGAAGCTTTCTTT.

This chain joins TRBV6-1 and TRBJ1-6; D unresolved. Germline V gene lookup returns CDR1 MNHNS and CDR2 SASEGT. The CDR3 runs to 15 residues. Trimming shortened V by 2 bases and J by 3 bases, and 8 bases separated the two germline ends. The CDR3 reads CASSEWHLYNSPLHF. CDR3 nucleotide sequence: TGTGCCAGCAGTGAATGGCACCTCTATAATTCACCCCTCCACTTT.

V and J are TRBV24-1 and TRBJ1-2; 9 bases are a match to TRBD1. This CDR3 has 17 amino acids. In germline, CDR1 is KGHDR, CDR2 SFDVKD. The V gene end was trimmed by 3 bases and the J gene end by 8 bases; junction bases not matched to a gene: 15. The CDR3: CATSDLETGTGFEGYTF. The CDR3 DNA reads TGTGCCACCAGTGATCTAGAAACCGGGACAGGGTTTGAAGGCTACACCTTC.

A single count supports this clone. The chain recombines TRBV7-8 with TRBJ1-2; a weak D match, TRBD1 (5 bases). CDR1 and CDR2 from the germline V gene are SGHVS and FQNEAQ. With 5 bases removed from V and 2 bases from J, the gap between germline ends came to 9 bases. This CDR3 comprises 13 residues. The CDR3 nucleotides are TGTGCCAGCAGCCCCGACAGCAACTATGGCTACACCTTC. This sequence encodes CASSPDSNYGYTF.

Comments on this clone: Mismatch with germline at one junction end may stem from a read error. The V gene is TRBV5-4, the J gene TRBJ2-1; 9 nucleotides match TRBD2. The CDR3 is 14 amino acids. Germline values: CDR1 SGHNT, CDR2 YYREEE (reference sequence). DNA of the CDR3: TGTGCCAGCAGCGCCGCGGGAGGGGTCAATGGGCAGTTCTTC. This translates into CASSAAGGVNGQFF.

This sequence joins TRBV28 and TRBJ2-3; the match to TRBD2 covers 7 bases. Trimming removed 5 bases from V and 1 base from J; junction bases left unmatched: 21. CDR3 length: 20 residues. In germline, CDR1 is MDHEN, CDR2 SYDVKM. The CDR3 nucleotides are TGTGCCAGCAGTCCCTCAAAGACTAGCCTGGGTTGGTTTGGCACAGATACGCAGTATTTT. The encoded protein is CASSPSKTSLGWFGTDTQYF.